The next 4 T cell receptor beta chains were all read from a single sample in a study of blood T cell repertoires in COVID-19 (dated by TCRdb to the early 2020s). Preparation of the library involved the immunoSEQ multiplex PCR assay. Held by TCRdb, this immuneACCESS table contains in-frame sequences only and omits some clones. Under half of the omission traces to an unresolved V gene where checked; the cause of the rest is unknown. The sample includes 60,000 to 85,000 clones, with about nine tenths observed a single time. The ten biggest clones cover approximately 4.7% of the sample. Sequencing was carried out using peripheral blood. The receptors stem from a man aged 45-60 years with active COVID-19.

This rearrangement joins TRBV19 to TRBJ1-5, with 9 positions matching TRBD1. Germline V gives CDR1 LNHDA, CDR2 SQIVND (reference sequence). The CDR3 has 14 amino acids. With 5 bases clipped from V and 5 bases from J, the junction kept 4 bases outside the gene matches. CDR3 in DNA: TGTGCCAGTAGTCGGGACAGGGTGGATCAGCCCCAGCATTTT. It encodes CASSRDRVDQPQHF.

The V and J genes are TRBV28 and TRBJ2-7, with TRBD2 as a possible D gene (5 bases). The CDR3 is 15 residues long. Between the trimmed V and J ends, which lost 5 bases and 0 bases, there was a span of 14 bases. Germline CDR1 reads MDHEN; CDR2 reads SYDVKM. In DNA, the CDR3 is TGTGCCAGCAGTCAATGGTCGGGATCCTCCTACGAGCAGTACTTC. Residues: CASSQWSGSSYEQYF.

This clone was recorded once. This chain joins TRBV2 and TRBJ2-3; the D is unclear. V lost 1 base and J lost 9, with 14 bases in between. The CDR3 runs 14 residues. CDR1 is SNHLY, CDR2 FYNNEI, per germline. CDR3 in amino acids: CASSEVMLVRTQYF. In nucleotides, the CDR3 is TGTGCCAGCAGTGAAGTGATGCTCGTGCGGACGCAGTATTTT.

This clone is a singleton in its sample. The rearrangement links TRBV5-4 to TRBJ2-5; 9 bases agree with TRBD2. The CDR3 spans 16 residues. V gave up 0 bases and J gave up 4 bases; unmatched junction bases: 7. Germline CDR1 and CDR2: SGHNT and YYREEE (reference sequence). CDR3: CASSLDGGRAGETQYF. The CDR3 DNA reads TGTGCCAGCAGCTTGGATGGCGGGAGGGCCGGAGAGACCCAGTACTTC.